This entry lists 12 T cell receptor beta chains sequenced from one sample in a study of T cells in Graves' hyperthyroidism and ophthalmopathy. Authors of the study amplified TCR beta CDR3 regions from RNA transcripts. The TCR CDR3 was amplified in a first-round RT-PCR using the HTBI primer set. TCRdb analysed the multiplex PCR reads with MiXCR anew, one entry per CDR3 protein. The data show fewer than 650,000 distinct CDR3 sequences, with roughly 14% seen just once and about 4.5% held by the top ten. Specimen: blood. The receptors were sampled from a woman in her thirties or forties with Graves' ophthalmopathy.

The V gene is TRBV11-3, the J gene TRBJ1-1, with unresolved D. Per the germline V gene, CDR1 is SGHNT and CDR2 is YENEEA. This CDR3 comprises 14 residues. Trimming pared 1 base from V and 6 bases from J, leaving 12 bases between. In DNA form, the CDR3 reads TGTGCCAGCAGCTTAGGGGAGAGGCCAGCTGAAGCTTTCTTT. It is translated as CASSLGERPAEAFF. The full variable domain, in which reference TRBV11-3 and TRBJ1-1 provide the parts outside the CDR3, is EAGVVQSPRYKIIEKKQPVAFWCNPISGHNTLYWYLQNLGQGPELLIRYENEEAVDDSQLPKDRFSAERLKGVDSTLKIQPAELGDSAVYLCASSLGERPAEAFFGQGTRLTVV.

This clonotype was observed many times. The CDR3 region has the DNA TGTGCCAGCAGCGGACAGACAGGGCTTGGCTACACCTTC. It encodes CASSGQTGLGYTF. The chain combines TRBV11-2 with TRBJ1-2; 7 bases agree with TRBD1. Losses at the gene ends were 5 bases for V and 7 bases for J; bases not matched to a gene: 7. Per the germline V gene, CDR1 is SGHAT and CDR2 is FQNNGV. The CDR3 spans 13 residues.

There are many counts of this clonotype. The chain uses TRBV12-3 or TRBV12-4 and TRBJ1-2; tentative D call: TRBD1 (5 bases). V lost 5 bases and J 0 bases, leaving 16 bases between the germline ends. The CDR3 extends over 16 amino acids. The CDR3 loop is CASSPGLTPANYGYTF. CDR3 coding DNA: TGTGCCAGCAGTCCGGGACTTACCCCAGCTAACTATGGCTACACCTTC.

The sample holds many counts of this clonotype. The chain employs TRBV12-3 or TRBV12-4 and TRBJ1-2; D is unclear. This CDR3 comprises 14 residues. V was shortened by 7 bases and J by 2 bases, with 14 bases between the two germline ends. In DNA form, the CDR3 reads TGTGCCAGCACCCTCCAAGGATTAAACTATGGCTACACCTTC. Protein: CASTLQGLNYGYTF.

The chain couples TRBV4-1 to TRBJ1-2; D might be TRBD1 (5 bases). Germline V CDR1 and CDR2: MGHRA, YSYEKL. This CDR3 comprises 15 residues. V was pared by 4 bases and J by 4 bases, with 16 bases between. The CDR3 protein is CASSPGEETFYGYTF. In nucleotides, the CDR3 is TGCGCCAGCAGCCCGGGGGAGGAAACCTTCTATGGCTACACCTTC.

V and J are TRBV20-1 and TRBJ1-5; 8 bases agree with TRBD1. The CDR3 sequence is 15 residues long. Unmatched junction bases numbered 10, after V lost 6 bases and J lost 3 bases. Germline V lookup: CDR1 DFQATT, CDR2 SNEGSKA (reference sequence). DNA of the CDR3: TGCAGTGCCTCCGCCGGGACAGGATACAATCAGCCCCAGCATTTT. This encodes CSASAGTGYNQPQHF.

This clonotype has ten or more counts. V and J are TRBV15 and TRBJ2-5; D perhaps matches TRBD2 (5 bases). CDR3 length: 14 amino acids. The germline V and J ends were trimmed by 5 bases and 2 bases, with 12 bases remaining between them. CDR1 and CDR2 from the germline V gene are LNHNV and YYDKDF (reference sequence). The CDR3 nucleotides read TGTGCCACCAGCCCCGACGGCGGGCAAGAGACCCAGTACTTC. Amino acid sequence: CATSPDGGQETQYF.

This clonotype has ten or more counts. The chain is built from TRBV28 and TRBJ2-5; D call uncertain. CDR1 and CDR2 (germline): MDHEN, SYDVKM. The V and J ends lost 6 bases and 2 bases respectively, with 13 bases between them. This CDR3 has 14 amino acids. Here the CDR3 reads CASSPDADQETQYF. CDR3 coding DNA: TGTGCCAGCAGCCCGGACGCGGATCAAGAGACCCAGTACTTC.

The CDR3 coding sequence is TGTGCCAGCAGTTCGACAGTCTTAAGCAATCAGCCCCAGCATTTT. Protein sequence: CASSSTVLSNQPQHF. V and J are TRBV27 and TRBJ1-5; tentative D call: TRBD1 (5 bases). The germline V gene encodes CDR1 MNHEY and CDR2 SMNVEV (reference sequence). Trimming stripped 4 bases from V and 1 base from J, with 11 bases between. The CDR3 spans 15 residues.

The sample holds many counts of this clonotype. The CDR3 loop reads CASSFTGGTEAFF. CDR3 DNA sequence: TGTGCCAGCAGCTTTACAGGGGGCACTGAAGCTTTCTTT. V gene TRBV11-2 combines with J gene TRBJ1-1, with 8 positions matching TRBD1. V trimming: 3 bases; J trimming: 4 bases; junction bases outside the gene matches: 1. Germline loops: CDR1 SGHAT, CDR2 FQNNGV. This CDR3 is built from 13 residues.

V and J are TRBV18 and TRBJ2-7; 13 bases map to TRBD2. V was pared by 6 bases and J by 4 bases, with 9 bases of the junction left unmatched. Germline V CDR1 and CDR2: KGHSH, LQKENI. The CDR3 is 16 residues long. This CDR3 reads CASSPPGLAGVYEQYF. The DNA of the CDR3 is TGTGCCAGCTCGCCTCCAGGACTAGCGGGAGTTTACGAGCAGTACTTC.

This clonotype was seen many times. The chain combines TRBV13 with TRBJ2-7; 7 nucleotides align to TRBD2. This CDR3 spans 16 amino acids. CDR1 is PRHDT and CDR2 is FYEKMQ in the germline V gene (reference sequence). Losses at the gene ends were 4 bases for V and 2 bases for J; bases not matched to a gene: 11. CDR3 sequence: CASSSKATSRAYEQYF. The CDR3 coding sequence is TGTGCCAGCAGCTCCAAAGCGACTAGCAGGGCCTACGAGCAGTACTTC.